The 32 T cell receptor beta chains below all came from one sample that was sequenced in a study of monozygotic twins with inflammatory bowel disease. TCRdb reworked the 5' RACE reads into one entry per CDR3 protein, no DNA. This sample's table has about 440,000 distinct CDR3 sequences. Sequencing used blood. The receptors were sampled from a human donor with ulcerative colitis or Crohn's disease, or a healthy co-twin of an affected twin (not recorded which).

This chain uses TRBV12-3 or TRBV12-4 with TRBJ2-1; TCRdb's D call, TRBD1, is unchecked because there is no DNA. The CDR3 length is 15 residues. The CDR3 loop reads CASSTGQVLYNEQFF.

The chain carries TRBV5-1 and TRBJ2-3; TCRdb outputs TRBD2, but without DNA this stays unchecked. Germline CDR1 reads SGHRS; CDR2 reads YFSETQ. The CDR3 extends over 18 amino acids. The CDR3 sequence is CASSSRGGRPSGSDTQYF.

V is TRBV28 and J is TRBJ2-1; with no DNA, the TCRdb D assignment of TRBD1 cannot be verified. The CDR3 has 15 residues. The germline V gene has CDR1 MDHEN and CDR2 SYDVKM. CDR3: CASSFSGRDPNEQFF.

The J gene is TRBJ2-3, the V gene TRBV20-1; TCRdb reports TRBD2, a call that lacks DNA to check it against. This CDR3 has 14 amino acids. Germline V gene lookup returns CDR1 DFQATT and CDR2 SNEGSKA (reference sequence). CDR3: CSLLAGGRTDTQYF.

The rearrangement links TRBV7-8 to TRBJ2-5. CDR3 length: 12 amino acids. In germline, CDR1 is SGHVS, CDR2 FQNEAQ. This chain's CDR3 is CASSLNRETQYF.

V is TRBV4-1 and J is TRBJ2-3. Germline V gene sequence: CDR1 MGHRA, CDR2 YSYEKL. The length of the CDR3 is 18 residues. This chain's CDR3 is CASSPSLWATSSTDTQYF.

The V gene is TRBV27, the J gene TRBJ2-2; TCRdb returns TRBD2, unconfirmable since there is no DNA. The CDR3 loop spans 14 amino acids. The germline V gene has CDR1 MNHEY and CDR2 SMNVEV (reference sequence). CDR3 residues: CASRPRGGSGELFF.

The chain is built from TRBV6-5 and TRBJ2-1; TCRdb lists TRBD2, though no DNA is available to test this call. The length of the CDR3 is 15 residues. The V gene's germline CDR1 is MNHEY and CDR2 SVGAGI. The CDR3 is CASSYRTGEGNEQFF.

This rearrangement joins TRBV29-1 to TRBJ1-1; the D gene TCRdb calls, TRBD1, cannot be checked with no DNA. CDR1 SQVTM and CDR2 ANQGSEA come from the germline V gene. The CDR3 contains 13 residues. CDR3 amino acids: CSVDKGVNTEAFF.

This rearrangement joins TRBV6-4 to TRBJ2-1. The CDR3 totals 12 residues. CDR1 and CDR2 from the germline V gene are MRHNA and SNTAGT. CDR3 region: CASSEANGEQFF.

The chain joins TRBV12-3 or TRBV12-4 to TRBJ1-1; TCRdb picks TRBD1, but there is no DNA to check that call. The CDR3 has 15 residues. CDR3 sequence: CASSFGDQGRPEAFF.

The chain recombines TRBV4-3 with TRBJ2-3; the TRBD2 assignment by TCRdb is unverifiable without DNA. The CDR3 consists of 16 residues. Germline lookup yields CDR1 LGHNA and CDR2 YSLEER. Here the CDR3 reads CASSSLLKSGSDTQYF.

The chain carries TRBV28 and TRBJ2-7; TCRdb returns TRBD2, unconfirmable since there is no DNA. Per the germline V gene, CDR1 is MDHEN and CDR2 is SYDVKM. This CDR3 comprises 16 residues. The CDR3 protein is CASSPGTSGGLGEQYF.

V is TRBV19 and J is TRBJ2-1; TCRdb names TRBD1, which stays unverified in the absence of DNA. The CDR3 is made up of 14 amino acids. Germline V gene lookup returns CDR1 LNHDA and CDR2 SQIVND (reference sequence). CDR3 protein: CASKGQGTYNEQFF.

The rearrangement joins TRBV3-1 to TRBJ1-2; the TCRdb D gene call, TRBD1, has no DNA to confirm it. CDR3 length equals 16 residues. CDR1 and CDR2 (germline): LGHDT, YNNKEL (reference sequence). The CDR3 region is CASSYLGQGSNYGYTF.

The V gene is TRBV7-3, the J gene TRBJ2-1; with no DNA, the TCRdb D assignment of TRBD1 cannot be verified. The V gene's germline CDR1 is SGHTA and CDR2 FQGTGA. The CDR3 totals 15 residues. CDR3: CASVLGSGVYNEQFF.

The chain combines TRBV5-1 with TRBJ2-2; TCRdb outputs TRBD2, but without DNA this stays unchecked. Germline loops: CDR1 SGHRS, CDR2 YFSETQ. The CDR3 loop spans 19 amino acids. CDR3 amino acids: CASSLEGTRRELNTGELFF.

The gene calls are TRBV2 and TRBJ2-7. Germline V lookup: CDR1 SNHLY, CDR2 FYNNEI. The CDR3 runs to 11 residues. This CDR3 reads CASSDYLTEYF.

The chain links TRBV27 to TRBJ2-7; TCRdb's D call, TRBD1, is unchecked because there is no DNA. CDR1 is MNHEY, CDR2 SMNVEV, per germline (reference sequence). This CDR3 has 15 residues. The CDR3 loop reads CASSSLLATGYEQYF.

The gene calls are TRBV7-2 and TRBJ2-7; the D call from TCRdb, TRBD2, cannot be confirmed without DNA. The CDR3 runs 15 residues. Germline V CDR1 and CDR2: SGHTA, FQGNSA. The CDR3 loop reads CASSSGLAAVYEQYF.

The gene calls are TRBV29-1 and TRBJ2-2; the D call from TCRdb, TRBD2, cannot be confirmed without DNA. The CDR3 runs 13 residues. CDR1 SQVTM and CDR2 ANQGSEA come from the germline V gene. CDR3 loop: CSVAAGGTGELFF.

V and J are TRBV6-6 and TRBJ2-4. Germline-derived CDR1 and CDR2 are MNHNY and SVGAGI (reference sequence). CDR3 length: 12 amino acids. CDR3 sequence reads: CASREVGNMQYF.

The chain has TRBV29-1 and TRBJ1-2. The CDR3 has 12 residues. In germline, CDR1 is SQVTM, CDR2 ANQGSEA. The CDR3 sequence is CSVDVKTYGYTF.

V and J are TRBV30 and TRBJ1-3; TCRdb gives TRBD1 as the D gene, but with no DNA this cannot be confirmed. The CDR3 runs 18 residues. Germline CDR1 reads GTSNPN; CDR2 reads SVGIG (reference sequence). CDR3 region: CAWSVDRGHHSSGNTIYF.

V usage is TRBV30 and J usage is TRBJ1-1; TCRdb's D gene call, TRBD1, goes unchecked for lack of DNA. Germline loops: CDR1 GTSNPN, CDR2 SVGIG (reference sequence). This CDR3 has 13 amino acids. CDR3 protein: CAWSVGRTAEAFF.

The rearrangement links TRBV27 to TRBJ1-1; absent DNA, TCRdb's TRBD1 call cannot be checked. In germline, CDR1 is MNHEY, CDR2 SMNVEV (reference sequence). The CDR3 consists of 16 residues. The CDR3 spells CASSLQLTGGNTEAFF.

This chain connects TRBV4-2 to TRBJ2-7; TCRdb's assignment of TRBD2 cannot be checked, as there is no DNA. Germline-derived CDR1 and CDR2 are LGHNA and YNFKEQ. The CDR3 sequence is 16 residues long. The CDR3 sequence is CASSQDPGLEAYEQYF.

The CDR3 reads CASSLPQGASYEQYF. This chain joins TRBV7-9 and TRBJ2-7; with no DNA, the TCRdb D assignment of TRBD1 cannot be verified. The V gene's germline CDR1 is SEHNR and CDR2 FQNEAQ (reference sequence). The CDR3 has 15 residues.

The chain has TRBV6-1 and TRBJ2-2; the D gene TCRdb calls, TRBD1, cannot be checked with no DNA. Germline values: CDR1 MNHNS, CDR2 SASEGT. This CDR3 spans 16 amino acids. The CDR3 is CASRTGDRGHAGELFF.

This chain links TRBV27 with TRBJ2-5; TCRdb returns TRBD2, unconfirmable since there is no DNA. The CDR3 sequence is 17 residues long. In germline, CDR1 is MNHEY, CDR2 SMNVEV (reference sequence). CDR3 sequence reads: CASSLRQRAGAGETQYF.

The chain joins TRBV7-2 to TRBJ2-7. Germline V gives CDR1 SGHTA, CDR2 FQGNSA. CDR3 length: 14 residues. CDR3 protein: CASSPTPSTYEQYF.

V gene TRBV9 combines with J gene TRBJ2-2; lacking DNA, the TRBD2 call made by TCRdb goes unchecked. Germline V lookup: CDR1 SGDLS, CDR2 YYNGEE. The CDR3 loop spans 17 amino acids. This chain's CDR3 is CASSATSGADWGGELFF.